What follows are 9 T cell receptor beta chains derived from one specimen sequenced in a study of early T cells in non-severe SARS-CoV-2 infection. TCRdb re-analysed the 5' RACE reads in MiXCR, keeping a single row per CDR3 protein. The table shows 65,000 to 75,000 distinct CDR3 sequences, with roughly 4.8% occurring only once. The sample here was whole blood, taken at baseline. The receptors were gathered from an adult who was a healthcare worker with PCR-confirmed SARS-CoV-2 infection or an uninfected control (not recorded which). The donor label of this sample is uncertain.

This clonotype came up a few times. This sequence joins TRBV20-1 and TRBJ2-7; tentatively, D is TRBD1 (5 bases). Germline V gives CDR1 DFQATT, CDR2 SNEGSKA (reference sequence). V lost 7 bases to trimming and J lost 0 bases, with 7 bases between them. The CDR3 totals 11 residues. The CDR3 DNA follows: TGCAGTGGACAGACCTCCTACGAGCAGTACTTC. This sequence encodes CSGQTSYEQYF.

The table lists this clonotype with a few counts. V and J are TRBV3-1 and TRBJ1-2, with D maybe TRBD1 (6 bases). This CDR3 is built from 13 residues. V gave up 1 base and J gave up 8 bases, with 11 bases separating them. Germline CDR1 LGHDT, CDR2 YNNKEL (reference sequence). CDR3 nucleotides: TGTGCCAGCAGCCAAGTCAACAGGGAGGGCTACACCTTC. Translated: CASSQVNREGYTF.

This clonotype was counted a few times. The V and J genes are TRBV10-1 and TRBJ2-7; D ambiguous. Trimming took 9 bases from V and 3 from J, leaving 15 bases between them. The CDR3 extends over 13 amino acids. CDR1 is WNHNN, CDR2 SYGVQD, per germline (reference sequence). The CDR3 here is CASSGSVNYEQYF. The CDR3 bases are TGCGCCAGTTCGGGTTCAGTAAACTACGAGCAGTACTTC.

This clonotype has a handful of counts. The DNA of the CDR3 is TGCAGTGCTCCGTCGAGCGGGCCCAACACCGGGGAGCTGTTTTTT. Amino acids: CSAPSSGPNTGELFF. This chain connects TRBV20-1 to TRBJ2-2, with D tentatively TRBD2 (6 bases). The CDR3 sequence is 15 residues long. CDR1 and CDR2 (germline): DFQATT, SNEGSKA (reference sequence). The germline V and J ends were trimmed by 5 bases and 2 bases, with 15 bases remaining between them.

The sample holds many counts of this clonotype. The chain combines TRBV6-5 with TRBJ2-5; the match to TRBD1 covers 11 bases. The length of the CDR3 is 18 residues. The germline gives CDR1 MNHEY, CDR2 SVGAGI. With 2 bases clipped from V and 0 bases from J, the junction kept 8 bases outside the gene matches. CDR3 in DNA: TGTGCCAGCAGTTACAGCCGGGACAGGGGGACCTACCAAGAGACCCAGTACTTC. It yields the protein CASSYSRDRGTYQETQYF.

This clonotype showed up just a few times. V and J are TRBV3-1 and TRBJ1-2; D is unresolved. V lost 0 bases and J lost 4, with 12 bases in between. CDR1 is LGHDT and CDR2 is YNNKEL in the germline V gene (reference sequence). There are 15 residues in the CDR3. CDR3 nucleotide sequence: TGTGCCAGCAGCCAAGAGAGCTCTTATAGCTATGGCTACACCTTC. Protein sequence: CASSQESSYSYGYTF.

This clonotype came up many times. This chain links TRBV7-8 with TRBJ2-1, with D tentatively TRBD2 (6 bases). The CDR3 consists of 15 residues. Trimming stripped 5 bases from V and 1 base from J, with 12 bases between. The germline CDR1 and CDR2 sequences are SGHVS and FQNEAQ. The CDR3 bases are TGTGCCAGCAGCCCGCGGCGGGGTTCCTACAATGAGCAGTTCTTC. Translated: CASSPRRGSYNEQFF.

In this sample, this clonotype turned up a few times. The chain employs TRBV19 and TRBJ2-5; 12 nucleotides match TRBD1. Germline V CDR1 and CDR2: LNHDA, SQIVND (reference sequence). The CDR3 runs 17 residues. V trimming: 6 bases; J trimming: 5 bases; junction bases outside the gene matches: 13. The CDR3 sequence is CASSPGTGGLWRETQYF. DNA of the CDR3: TGTGCCAGTAGCCCCGGGACAGGGGGCCTGTGGCGGGAGACCCAGTACTTC.

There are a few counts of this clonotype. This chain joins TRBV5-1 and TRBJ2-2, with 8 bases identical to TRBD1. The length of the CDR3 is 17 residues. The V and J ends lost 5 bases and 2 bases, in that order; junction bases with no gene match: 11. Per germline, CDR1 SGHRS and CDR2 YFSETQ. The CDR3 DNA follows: TGCGCCAGCAGTTTGAAACCGGGACAGGATAACACCGGGGAGCTGTTTTTT. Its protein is CASSLKPGQDNTGELFF. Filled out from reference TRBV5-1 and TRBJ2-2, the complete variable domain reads KAGVTQTPRYLIKTRGQQVTLSCSPISGHRSVSWYQQTPGQGLQFLFEYFSETQRNKGNFPGRFSGRQFSNSRSEMNVSTLELGDSALYLCASSLKPGQDNTGELFFGEGSRLTVL.